The TCR beta chain under discussion was sequenced for a study of PD-L1 blockade in urothelial cancer. Germline V gene data show CDR1 as MGHDK and CDR2 as SYGVNS. V dropped 5 bases and J dropped 5 bases, with 5 bases sitting between them. The CDR3 is made up of 11 amino acids. Here immunoSEQ multiplex PCR was the method, and the copy in TCRdb shows in-frame clones only, minus some. This sample yields about 44,000 clones, of which almost 85% are seen a single time; around 2.9% belongs to the top ten. Sequenced material: PBMCs, taken around atezolizumab (anti-PD-L1) treatment. The chain recombines TRBV25-1 with TRBJ2-3; unclear D gene. This clonotype originated in a man in his 70s with urothelial cancer. The CDR3 coding sequence is TGTGCCAGCAGTCGCGAAGATACGCAGTATTTT. This gives the protein CASSREDTQYF. Using reference TRBV25-1 and TRBJ2-3 for the parts outside the CDR3, the full variable domain is EADIYQTPRYLVIGTGKKITLECSQTMGHDKMYWYQQDPGMELHLIHYSYGVNSTEKGDLSSESTVSRIRTEHFPLTLESARPSHTSQYLCASSREDTQYFGPGTRLTVL.